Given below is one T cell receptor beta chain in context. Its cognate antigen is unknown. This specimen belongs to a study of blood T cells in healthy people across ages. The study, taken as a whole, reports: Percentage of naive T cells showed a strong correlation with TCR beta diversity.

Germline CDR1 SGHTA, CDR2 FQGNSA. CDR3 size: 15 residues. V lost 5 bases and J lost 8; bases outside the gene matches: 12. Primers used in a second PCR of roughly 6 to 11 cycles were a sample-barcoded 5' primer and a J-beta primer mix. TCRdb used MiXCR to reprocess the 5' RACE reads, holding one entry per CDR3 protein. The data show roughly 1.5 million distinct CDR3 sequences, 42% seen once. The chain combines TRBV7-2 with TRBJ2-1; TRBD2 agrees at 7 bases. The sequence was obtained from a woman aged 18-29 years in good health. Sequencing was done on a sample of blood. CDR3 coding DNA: TGTGCCAGCAGCCCAATGGGGGTAGCGGGTGATGAGCAGTTCTTC. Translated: CASSPMGVAGDEQFF.